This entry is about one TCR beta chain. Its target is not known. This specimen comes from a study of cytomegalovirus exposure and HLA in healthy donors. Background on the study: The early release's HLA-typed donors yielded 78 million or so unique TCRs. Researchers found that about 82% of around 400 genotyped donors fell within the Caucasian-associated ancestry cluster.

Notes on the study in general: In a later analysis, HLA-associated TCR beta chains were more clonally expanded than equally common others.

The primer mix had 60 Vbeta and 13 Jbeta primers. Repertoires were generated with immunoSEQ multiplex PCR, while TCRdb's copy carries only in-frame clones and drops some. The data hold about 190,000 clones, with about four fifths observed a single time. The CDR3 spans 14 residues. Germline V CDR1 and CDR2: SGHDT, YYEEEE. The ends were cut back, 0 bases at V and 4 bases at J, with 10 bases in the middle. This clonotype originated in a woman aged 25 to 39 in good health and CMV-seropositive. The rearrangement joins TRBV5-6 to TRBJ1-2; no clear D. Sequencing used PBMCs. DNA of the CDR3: TGTGCCAGCAGCTTGGATAGCGGGAGCTATGGCTACACCTTC. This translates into CASSLDSGSYGYTF.